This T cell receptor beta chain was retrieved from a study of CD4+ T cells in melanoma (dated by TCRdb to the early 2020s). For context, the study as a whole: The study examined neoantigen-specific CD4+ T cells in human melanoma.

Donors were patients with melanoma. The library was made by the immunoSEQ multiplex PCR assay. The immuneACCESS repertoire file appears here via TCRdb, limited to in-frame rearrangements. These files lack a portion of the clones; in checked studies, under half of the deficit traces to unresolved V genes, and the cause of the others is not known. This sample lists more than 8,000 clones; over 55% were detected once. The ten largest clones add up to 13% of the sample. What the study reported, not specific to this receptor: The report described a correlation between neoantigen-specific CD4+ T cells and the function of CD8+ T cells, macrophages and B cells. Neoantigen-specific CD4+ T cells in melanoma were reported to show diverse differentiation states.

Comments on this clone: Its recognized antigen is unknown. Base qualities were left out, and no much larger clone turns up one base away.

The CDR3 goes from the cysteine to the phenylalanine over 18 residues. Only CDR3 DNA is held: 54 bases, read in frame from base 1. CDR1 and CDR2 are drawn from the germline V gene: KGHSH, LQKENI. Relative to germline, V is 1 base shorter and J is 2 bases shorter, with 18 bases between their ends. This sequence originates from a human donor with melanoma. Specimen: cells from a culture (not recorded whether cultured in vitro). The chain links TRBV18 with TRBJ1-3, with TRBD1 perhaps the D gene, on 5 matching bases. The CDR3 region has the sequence CASSPLSGQGSAGNTIYF. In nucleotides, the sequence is TGTGCCAGCTCACCACTTTCAGGGCAGGGATCTGCTGGAAACACCATATATTTT.